This entry features one TCR beta chain sequence. As yet, its antigen is unknown. The V end lost 1 base, the J end lost 0 bases, and 17 bases lay between the germline ends. The CDR3 contains 18 residues. Germline values: CDR1 KGHSH, CDR2 LQKENI. This specimen belongs to a study of PD-1 blockade in classical Hodgkin lymphoma. Whole-study findings and limits: When nivolumab was started under 1 year after ASCT, patients were excluded.

Clones were sequenced by immunoSEQ multiplex PCR, and TCRdb holds only the in-frame ones, with some missing. The sample lists approximately 9,300 clones, about 70% occurring once. There was relapse after autologous stem cell transplantation in every patient, and there was variation in brentuximab vedotin exposure. Using magnetic negative selection, the CD4+ T cells were separated out of thawed PBMCs. The sequencing here drew on CD4+ T cells from blood, taken at baseline. The chain combines TRBV18 with TRBJ2-3; D ambiguous. The TCR sequence derives from a human donor with classical Hodgkin lymphoma. The CDR3 sequence is CASSPRTVYSTSTDTQYF. CDR3 nucleotide sequence: TGTGCCAGCTCACCACGGACGGTTTATTCCACTAGCACAGATACGCAGTATTTT.